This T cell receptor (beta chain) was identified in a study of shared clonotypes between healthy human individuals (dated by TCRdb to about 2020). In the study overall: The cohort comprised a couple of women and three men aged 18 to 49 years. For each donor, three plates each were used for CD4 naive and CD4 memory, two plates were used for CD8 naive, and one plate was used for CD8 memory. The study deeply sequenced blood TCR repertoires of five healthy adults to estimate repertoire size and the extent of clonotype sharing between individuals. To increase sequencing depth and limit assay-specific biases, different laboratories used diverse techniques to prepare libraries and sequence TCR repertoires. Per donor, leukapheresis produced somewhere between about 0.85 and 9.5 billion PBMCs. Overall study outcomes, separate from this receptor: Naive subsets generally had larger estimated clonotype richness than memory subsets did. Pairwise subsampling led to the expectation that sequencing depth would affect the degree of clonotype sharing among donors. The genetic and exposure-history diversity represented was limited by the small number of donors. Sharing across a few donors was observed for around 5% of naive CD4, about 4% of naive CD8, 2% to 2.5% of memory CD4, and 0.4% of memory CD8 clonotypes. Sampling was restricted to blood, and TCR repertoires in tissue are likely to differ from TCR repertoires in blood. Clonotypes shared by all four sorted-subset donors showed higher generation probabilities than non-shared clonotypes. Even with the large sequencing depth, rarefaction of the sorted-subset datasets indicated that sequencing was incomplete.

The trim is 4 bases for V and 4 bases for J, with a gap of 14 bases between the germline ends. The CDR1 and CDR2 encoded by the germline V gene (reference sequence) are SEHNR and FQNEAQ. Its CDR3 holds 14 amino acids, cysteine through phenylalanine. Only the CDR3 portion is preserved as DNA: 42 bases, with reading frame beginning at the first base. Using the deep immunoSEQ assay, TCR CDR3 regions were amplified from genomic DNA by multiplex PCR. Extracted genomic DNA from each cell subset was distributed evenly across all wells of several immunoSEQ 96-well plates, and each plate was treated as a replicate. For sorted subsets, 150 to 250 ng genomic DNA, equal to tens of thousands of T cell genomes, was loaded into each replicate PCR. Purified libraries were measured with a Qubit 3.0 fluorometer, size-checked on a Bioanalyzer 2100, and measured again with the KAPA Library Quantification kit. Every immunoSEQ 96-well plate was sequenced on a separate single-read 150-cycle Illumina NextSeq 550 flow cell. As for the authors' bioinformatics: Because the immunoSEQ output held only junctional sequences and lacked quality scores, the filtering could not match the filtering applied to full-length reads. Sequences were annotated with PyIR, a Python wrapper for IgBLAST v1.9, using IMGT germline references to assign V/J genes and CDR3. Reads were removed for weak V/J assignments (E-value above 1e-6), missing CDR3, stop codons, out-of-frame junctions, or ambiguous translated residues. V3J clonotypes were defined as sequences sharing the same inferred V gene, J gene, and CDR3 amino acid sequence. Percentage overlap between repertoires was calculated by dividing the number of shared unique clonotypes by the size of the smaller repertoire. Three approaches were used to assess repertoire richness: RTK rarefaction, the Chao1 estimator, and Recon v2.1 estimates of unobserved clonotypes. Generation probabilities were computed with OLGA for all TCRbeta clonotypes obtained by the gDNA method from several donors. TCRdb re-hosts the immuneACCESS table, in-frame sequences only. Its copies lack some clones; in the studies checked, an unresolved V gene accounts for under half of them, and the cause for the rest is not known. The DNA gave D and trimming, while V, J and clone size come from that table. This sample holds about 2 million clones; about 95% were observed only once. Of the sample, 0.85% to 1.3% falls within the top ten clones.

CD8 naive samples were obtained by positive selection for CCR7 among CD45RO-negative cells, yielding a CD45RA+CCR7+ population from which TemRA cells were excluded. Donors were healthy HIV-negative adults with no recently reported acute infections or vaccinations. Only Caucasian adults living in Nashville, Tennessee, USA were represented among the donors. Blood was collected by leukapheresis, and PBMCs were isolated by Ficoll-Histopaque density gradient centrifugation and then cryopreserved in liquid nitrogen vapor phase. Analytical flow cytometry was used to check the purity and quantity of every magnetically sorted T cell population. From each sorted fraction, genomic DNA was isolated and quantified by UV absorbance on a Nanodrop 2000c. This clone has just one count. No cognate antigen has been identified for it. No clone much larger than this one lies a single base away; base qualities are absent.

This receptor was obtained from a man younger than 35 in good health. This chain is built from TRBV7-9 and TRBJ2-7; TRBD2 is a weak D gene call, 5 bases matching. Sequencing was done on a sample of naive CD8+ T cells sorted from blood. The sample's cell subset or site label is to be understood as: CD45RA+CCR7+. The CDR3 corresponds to CASSSTSRVYEQYF. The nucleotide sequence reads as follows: TGTGCCAGCAGCTCAACTAGTCGCGTATACGAGCAGTACTTC.